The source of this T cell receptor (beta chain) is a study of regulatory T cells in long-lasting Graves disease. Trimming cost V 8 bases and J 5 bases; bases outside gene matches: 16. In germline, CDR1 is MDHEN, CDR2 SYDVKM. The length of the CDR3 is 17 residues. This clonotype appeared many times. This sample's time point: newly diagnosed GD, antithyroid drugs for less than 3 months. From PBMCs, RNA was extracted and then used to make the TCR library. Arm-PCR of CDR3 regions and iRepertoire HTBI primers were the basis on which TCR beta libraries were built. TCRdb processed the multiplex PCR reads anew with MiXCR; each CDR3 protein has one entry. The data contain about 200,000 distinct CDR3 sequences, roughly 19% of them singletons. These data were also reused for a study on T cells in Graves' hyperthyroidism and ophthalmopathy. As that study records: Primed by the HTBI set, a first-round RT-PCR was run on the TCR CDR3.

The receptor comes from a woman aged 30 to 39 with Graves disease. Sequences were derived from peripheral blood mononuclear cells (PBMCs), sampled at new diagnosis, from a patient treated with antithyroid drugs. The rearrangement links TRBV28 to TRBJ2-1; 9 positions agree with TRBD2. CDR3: CASGLILAGTSHNEQFF. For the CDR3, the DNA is TGTGCCAGCGGTCTCATACTAGCGGGCACTTCCCACAATGAGCAGTTCTTC.